This is a list of T cell receptor beta chains from one sample in a study of Ad26.COV2.S vaccination and SARS-CoV-2 variants. Sequencing was performed with immunoSEQ multiplex PCR; in TCRdb, only in-frame clones are kept and a portion is missing. The table lists approximately 360,000 clones, approximately 83% of them singletons. This material consisted of peripheral blood, taken in a trial of Ad26.COV2.S vaccine versus placebo. The source is a person between 18 and 65 years old who received the Ad26.COV2.S COVID-19 vaccine or a placebo. Each CDR3 is given without its conserved first and last residue.

V	J	CDR3
TRBV6-2/TRBV6-3	TRBJ1-5	ASSYSYSNQPQH
TRBV2	TRBJ2-1	ASSARWGYNEQF
TRBV4-1	TRBJ2-5	ASSQPPPSGRFETQY
TRBV15	TRBJ1-2	ATSDWWGGYT
TRBV7-2	TRBJ2-2	ASSFGGGSTGELF
TRBV7-3	TRBJ2-7	ASSVGTYDYEQY
TRBV5-1	TRBJ1-6	ASSSGQLNSPLH
TRBV6-2/TRBV6-3	TRBJ1-2	ASSYYPGQGRGTAYGYT
TRBV6-1	TRBJ2-5	ASSDGRVETQY
TRBV19	TRBJ2-2	ASSIRAGQRTGELF
TRBV6-2/TRBV6-3	TRBJ2-4	ASSSGQGLAKNIQY
TRBV14	TRBJ1-1	ASSQAGREAEAF
TRBV12-3/TRBV12-4	TRBJ2-3	ASSLESVTQY
TRBV4-1	TRBJ2-1	ASSQDTSYPYNEQF
TRBV7-2	TRBJ2-1	ASSSYRAGQF
TRBV29-1	TRBJ2-5	SVEGQSLGETQY
TRBV5-4	TRBJ1-1	ASSSSGANTEAF
TRBV7-3	TRBJ2-3	ASSAGGPQY
TRBV10-1	TRBJ1-4	ASSPGGAAWANEKLF
TRBV5-1	TRBJ2-1	ASSLSGRLSYNEQF
TRBV5-6	TRBJ2-1	ASSLYGSLYYNEQF
TRBV7-2	TRBJ2-1	ASTYMRQGTGEQF
TRBV27	TRBJ1-5	ASSLFWSGRSNQPQH
TRBV6-4	TRBJ2-7	ASPDPYEQY
TRBV19	TRBJ1-3	ASSIASTAGNTIY
TRBV21-1	TRBJ2-5	ASSKASGPFQETQY
TRBV27	TRBJ2-7	ASSRTGPRYEQY
TRBV27	TRBJ1-6	ASSLRPYSPLH
TRBV3-1/TRBV3-2	TRBJ2-7	ASSLSLGGKYEQY
TRBV3-1/TRBV3-2	TRBJ1-1	ASSQVEAGPGGPKAF
TRBV6-5	TRBJ2-1	ASSLGDQHNEQF
TRBV2	TRBJ1-2	ASSTGDYYGYT
TRBV7-9	TRBJ1-4	ASSLRQGGEKLF
TRBV6-1	TRBJ2-4	ASSEWGGLGNIQY
TRBV11-3	TRBJ2-1	ASSLVAGTEQF
TRBV3-1/TRBV3-2	TRBJ1-2	ASSQGVGGYT
TRBV19	TRBJ1-2	ASSSGFGPGYGYT
TRBV9	TRBJ2-7	ASSVGGTGSYEQY
TRBV4-1	TRBJ1-2	ASSQGRELYGYT
TRBV7-9	TRBJ2-7	ASSLTNPGEQY
TRBV20-1	TRBJ2-7	SASSRTRPNEQY
TRBV7-3	TRBJ2-3	ASGPGQAVGADTQY
TRBV6-2/TRBV6-3	TRBJ2-7	ASSAGLAGGFLEQY
TRBV7-9	TRBJ2-5	ASSLISEIQETQY
TRBV9	TRBJ1-5	ASSVGGQPNQPQH
TRBV5-1	TRBJ2-1	ASSLPGLAGGNEQF
TRBV2	TRBJ2-5	ASSEGETQY
TRBV5-1	TRBJ1-5	ASRPTTQRDQPQH
TRBV29-1	TRBJ1-1	SVPAEGKAF
TRBV27	TRBJ2-2	ASSYAANTGELF
TRBV19	TRBJ1-1	ASKDRGHSPNTEAF
TRBV27	TRBJ2-2	ASTFEGQGTGELF
TRBV7-2	TRBJ2-1	ASSFGNYNEQF
TRBV7-9	TRBJ1-2	ASSQGGTDGYT
TRBV6-5	TRBJ2-7	ASSRVTSFEQY